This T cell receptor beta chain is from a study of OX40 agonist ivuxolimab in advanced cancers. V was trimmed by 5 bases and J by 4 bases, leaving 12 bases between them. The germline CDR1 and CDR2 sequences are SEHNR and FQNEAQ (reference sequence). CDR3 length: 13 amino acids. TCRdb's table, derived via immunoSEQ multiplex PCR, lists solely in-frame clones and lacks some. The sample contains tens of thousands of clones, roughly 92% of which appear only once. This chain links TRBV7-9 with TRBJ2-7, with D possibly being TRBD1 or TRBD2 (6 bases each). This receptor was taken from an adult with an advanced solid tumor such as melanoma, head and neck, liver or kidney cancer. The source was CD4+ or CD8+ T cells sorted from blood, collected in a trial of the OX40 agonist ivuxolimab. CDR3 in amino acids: CASSPGARYEQYF. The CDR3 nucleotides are TGTGCCAGCAGCCCGGGGGCGCGTTACGAGCAGTACTTC.